This T cell receptor (beta chain) was identified in a study of vaccination effects on CD4 cells after COVID-19 (dated by TCRdb to the early 2020s). At the level of the whole study: Each participant got two doses of an mRNA SARS-CoV-2 vaccine, either BNT162b2 or mRNA-1273. In the study, cultures from other donors were sequenced using the Oncomine TCR Beta short-read assay on an Illumina iSeq 100. The study compared SARS-CoV-2 spike-specific CD4+ TCR repertoires before and after mRNA vaccination in COVID-19 convalescent patients and infection-naive vaccine recipients. Altogether, roughly 10 COVID-19 convalescent patients and several SARS-CoV-2-naive healthy vaccine recipients made up the full study.

The method was the immunoSEQ multiplex PCR assay. DNA from the cultured and isolated CD4+ T cells underwent TCR beta CDR3 sequencing. On the study's bioinformatics: Non-productive TCR sequences were discarded, and reads were trimmed to the CDR3 region, with only CDR3s of 7 or more amino acids retained. Antigen-specific clonotypes were identified with the MANAFEST web app by comparing expansion in peptide wells against reference cultures. To count as positive, a clone had to show expansion at FDR<0.05 compared with the reference and with all other wells, an odds ratio above 5, and a frequency above 0.1% in two replicate wells. A clonotype was defined as cross-reactive if the clonotype was significantly expanded both in SARS-CoV-2 spike wells and in at least one common cold coronavirus spike condition. Levenshtein distance calculated with the stringdist R package was used to assess CDR3 similarity, and unrooted trees were constructed with ape in R 3.6.1. TCRdb carries this immuneACCESS record with in-frame sequences only. Its versions omit some clonotypes, under half of them owing to an unresolved V gene in the studies checked, with the rest unexplained. That table gives V, J and clone size, and the DNA gave D and trimming. In all, the sample holds approximately 68,000 clones, and roughly 79% of those were seen once. Under 12% of the sample is in the top ten clones.

Overall results and qualifications from the work: In healthy vaccine recipients, vaccine-induced clones were almost all SARS-CoV-2 mono-reactive, with only 1 of 255 being cross-reactive with common cold coronaviruses. The study was limited by a small number of convalescent patients, and early post-infection timepoints were lacking. At late post-vaccination timepoints, both infection-induced and vaccine-induced clones showed marked clonal contraction, consistent with waning T cell responses.

To identify antigen-specific CD4+ T cell clonotypes by their expansion, the ViraFEST assay first stimulated PBMC with viral peptide pools and then applied TCR sequencing. After approximately 11 days of culture, CD4+ T cells were isolated with the EasySep CD4+ T cell isolation kit. The absence of prior SARS-CoV-2 infection in healthy vaccine recipients was confirmed by negative nucleocapsid antibodies before and after vaccination. Each well held two million PBMC cultured in IMDM containing roughly 4.9% human AB serum, 9 to 10 IU/ml IL-2 and gentamicin, along with about 9.3 ug/ml peptides. On days 3 and 7, half of the culture medium was replaced with fresh IL-2-containing medium. Unless noted otherwise, every peptide stimulation condition was grown in triplicate wells. PBMC were separated from whole blood using Ficoll-Paque Plus gradient centrifugation and were then either cryopreserved at -140C or used fresh. The spike proteins of SARS-CoV-2 and of the common cold coronaviruses HCoV-NL63, HCoV-OC43 and HCoV-229E were spanned by overlapping peptide pools. The QIAamp micro DNA kit was used to extract genomic DNA from the cultured CD4+ T cells.

As regards this clone: Its specific antigen is unknown. Base qualities were left out, and no much larger clone turns up one base away.

Its CDR3 holds 15 amino acids, cysteine through phenylalanine. Just the 45-base CDR3 DNA is kept, in frame starting at base 1. V is trimmed back by 5 bases and J by 9 bases, and the junction contains 10 bases that no gene match accounts for. The germline V gene encodes CDR1 MNHEY and CDR2 SVGAGI. The chain is made from TRBV6-5 and TRBJ1-6; 7 middle bases align to TRBD1. This clonotype was sampled from a human donor who received a COVID-19 vaccine. Material: CD4+ T cells from PBMCs cultured with SARS-CoV-2 spike peptides, obtained before COVID-19 vaccination. According to the study, the label for this sample's cell subset or site signals: SARS-CoV-2 spike overlapping peptide pool stimulation. The sequence in DNA is TGTGCCAGCAGTCTACGGACAGGTTGGGGTTCACCCCTCCACTTT. It is translated as CASSLRTGWGSPLHF.